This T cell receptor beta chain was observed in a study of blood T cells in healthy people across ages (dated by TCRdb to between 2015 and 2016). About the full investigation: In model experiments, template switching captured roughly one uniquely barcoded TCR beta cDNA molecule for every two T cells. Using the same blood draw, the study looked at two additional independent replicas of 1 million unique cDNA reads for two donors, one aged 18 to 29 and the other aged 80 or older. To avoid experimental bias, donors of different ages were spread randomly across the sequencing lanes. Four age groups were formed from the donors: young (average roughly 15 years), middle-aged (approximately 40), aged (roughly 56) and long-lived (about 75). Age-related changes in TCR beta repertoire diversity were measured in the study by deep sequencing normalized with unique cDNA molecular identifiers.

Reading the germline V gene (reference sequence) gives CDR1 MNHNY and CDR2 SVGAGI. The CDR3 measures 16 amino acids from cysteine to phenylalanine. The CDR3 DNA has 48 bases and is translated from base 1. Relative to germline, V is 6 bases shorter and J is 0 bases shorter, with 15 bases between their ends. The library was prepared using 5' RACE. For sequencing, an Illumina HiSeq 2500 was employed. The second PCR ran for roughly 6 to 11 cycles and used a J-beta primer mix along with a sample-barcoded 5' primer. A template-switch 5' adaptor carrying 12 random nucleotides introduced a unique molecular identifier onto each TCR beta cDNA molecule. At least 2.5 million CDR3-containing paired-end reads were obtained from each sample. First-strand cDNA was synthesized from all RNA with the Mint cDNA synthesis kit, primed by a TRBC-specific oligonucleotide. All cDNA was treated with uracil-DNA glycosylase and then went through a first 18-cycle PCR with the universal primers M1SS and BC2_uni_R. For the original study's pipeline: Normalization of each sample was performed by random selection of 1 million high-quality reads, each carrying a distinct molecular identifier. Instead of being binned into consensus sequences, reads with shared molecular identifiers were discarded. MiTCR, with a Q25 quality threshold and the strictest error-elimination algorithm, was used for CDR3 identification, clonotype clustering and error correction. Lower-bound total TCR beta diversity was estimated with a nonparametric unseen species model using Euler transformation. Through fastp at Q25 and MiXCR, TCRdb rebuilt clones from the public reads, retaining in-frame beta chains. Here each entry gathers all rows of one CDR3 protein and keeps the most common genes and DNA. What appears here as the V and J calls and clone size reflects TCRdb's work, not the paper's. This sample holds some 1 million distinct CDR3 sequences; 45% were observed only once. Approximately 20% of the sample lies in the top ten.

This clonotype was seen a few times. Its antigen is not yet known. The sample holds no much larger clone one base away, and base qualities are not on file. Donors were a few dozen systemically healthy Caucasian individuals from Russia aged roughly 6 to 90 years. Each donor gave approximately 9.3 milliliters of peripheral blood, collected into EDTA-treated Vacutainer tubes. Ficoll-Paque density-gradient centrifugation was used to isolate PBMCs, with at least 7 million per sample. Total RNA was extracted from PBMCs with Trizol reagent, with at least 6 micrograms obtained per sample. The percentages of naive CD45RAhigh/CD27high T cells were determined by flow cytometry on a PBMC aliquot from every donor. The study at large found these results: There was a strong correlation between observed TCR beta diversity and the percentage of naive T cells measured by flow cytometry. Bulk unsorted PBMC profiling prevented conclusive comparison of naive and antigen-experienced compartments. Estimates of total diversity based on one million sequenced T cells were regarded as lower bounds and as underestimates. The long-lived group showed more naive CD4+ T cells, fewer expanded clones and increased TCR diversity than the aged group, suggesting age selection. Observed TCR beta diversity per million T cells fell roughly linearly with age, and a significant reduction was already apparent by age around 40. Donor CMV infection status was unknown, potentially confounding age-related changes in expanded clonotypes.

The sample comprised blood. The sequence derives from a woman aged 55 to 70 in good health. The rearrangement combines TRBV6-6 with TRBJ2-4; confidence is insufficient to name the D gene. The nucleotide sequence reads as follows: TGTGCCAGCAGGCAAAGTAATTACATAGCCAAAAACATTCAGTACTTC. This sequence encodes CASRQSNYIAKNIQYF.